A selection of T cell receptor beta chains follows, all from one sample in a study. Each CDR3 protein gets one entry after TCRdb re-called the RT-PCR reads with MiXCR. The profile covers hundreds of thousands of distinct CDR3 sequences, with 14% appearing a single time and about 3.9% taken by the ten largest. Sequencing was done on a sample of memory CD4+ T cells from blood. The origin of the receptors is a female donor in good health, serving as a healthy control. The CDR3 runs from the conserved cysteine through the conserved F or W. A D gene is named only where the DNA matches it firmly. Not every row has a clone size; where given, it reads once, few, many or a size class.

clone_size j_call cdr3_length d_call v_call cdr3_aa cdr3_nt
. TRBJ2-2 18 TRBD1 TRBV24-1 CATSDENSAGTGIGELFF TGTGCCACCAGTGACGAGAACTCCGCCGGGACAGGAATTGGGGAGCTGTTTTTT
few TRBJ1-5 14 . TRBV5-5 CASSLWQADQPQHF TGTGCCAGCAGCTTGTGGCAGGCGGATCAGCCCCAGCATTTT
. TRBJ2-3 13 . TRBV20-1 CSARKASTDTQYF TGCAGTGCAAGAAAGGCTAGCACAGATACGCAGTATTTT
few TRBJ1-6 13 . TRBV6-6 CASRGTDNSPLHF TGTGCCAGCAGAGGGACTGATAATTCACCCCTCCACTTT
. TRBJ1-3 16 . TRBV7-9 CASSRGGRDSGNTIYF TGTGCCAGCAGCCGAGGGGGGAGAGACTCTGGAAACACCATATATTTT
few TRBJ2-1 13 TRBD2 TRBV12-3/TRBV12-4 CASSLAQTSGRFF TGTGCCAGCAGTTTAGCCCAGACTAGCGGGCGGTTCTTC
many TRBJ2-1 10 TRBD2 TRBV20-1 CSAYSGSQFF TGCAGTGCTTATAGCGGGAGCCAGTTCTTC
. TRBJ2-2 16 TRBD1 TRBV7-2 CASSLWGTGAVGELFF TGTGCCAGCAGCTTATGGGGGACAGGGGCAGTCGGGGAGCTGTTTTTT
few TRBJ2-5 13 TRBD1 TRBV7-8 CASQGQIQETQYF TGTGCCAGCCAGGGACAGATCCAAGAGACCCAGTACTTC
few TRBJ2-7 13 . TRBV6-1 CASKPSLPYEQYF TGTGCCAGCAAACCGAGTCTCCCCTACGAGCAGTACTTC
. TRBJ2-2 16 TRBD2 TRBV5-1 CASSLGASGPTGELFF TGCGCCAGCAGCTTGGGGGCTAGCGGTCCCACCGGGGAGCTGTTTTTT
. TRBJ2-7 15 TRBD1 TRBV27 CASTRGTGGFYEQYF TGTGCCAGCACCAGGGGGACAGGGGGCTTCTACGAGCAGTACTTC
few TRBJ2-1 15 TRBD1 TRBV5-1 CASSLGDRGNNEQFF TGCGCCAGCAGCTTGGGAGACAGGGGAAACAATGAGCAGTTCTTC
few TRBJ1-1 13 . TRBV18 CASSPTLANEAFF TGTGCCAGCTCACCGACACTGGCAAATGAAGCTTTCTTT
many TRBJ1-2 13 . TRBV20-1 CSAPRPREGGYTF TGCAGTGCTCCCCGGCCAAGAGAAGGGGGCTACACCTTC
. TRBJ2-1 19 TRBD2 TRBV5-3 CARSLVEAPGLAENNEQFF TGTGCCAGAAGCTTGGTAGAGGCACCGGGACTAGCGGAGAACAATGAGCAGTTCTTC
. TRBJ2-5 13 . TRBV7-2 CASSFQQAETQYF TGTGCCAGCAGCTTCCAGCAGGCTGAGACCCAGTACTTC
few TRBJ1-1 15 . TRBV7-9 CASSLFINGDTEAFF TGTGCCAGCAGCCTATTTATAAATGGCGACACTGAAGCTTTCTTT
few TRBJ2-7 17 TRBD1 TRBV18 CASSPPGGRVSSYEQYF TGTGCCAGCTCACCACCAGGGGGCAGGGTGTCTTCCTACGAGCAGTACTTC
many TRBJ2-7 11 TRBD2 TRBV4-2 CASSRGGEQYF TGTGCCAGCAGCCGGGGGGGGGAGCAGTACTTC
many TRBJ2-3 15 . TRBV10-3 CAISGGESGTDTQYF TGTGCCATCAGTGGGGGGGAGAGCGGCACAGATACGCAGTATTTT
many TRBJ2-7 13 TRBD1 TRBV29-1 CSAAQGVSYEQYF TGCAGCGCAGCTCAGGGGGTTTCCTACGAGCAGTACTTC
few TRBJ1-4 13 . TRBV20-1 CSASGQRNEKLFF TGCAGTGCTAGCGGGCAGAGGAATGAAAAACTGTTTTTT
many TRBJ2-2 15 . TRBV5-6 CASSFFPKNTGELFF TGTGCCAGCAGCTTTTTTCCGAAGAACACCGGGGAGCTGTTTTTT
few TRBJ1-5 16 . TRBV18 CASSPGPPYSNQPQHF TGTGCCAGCTCACCTGGACCGCCCTATAGCAATCAGCCCCAGCATTTT
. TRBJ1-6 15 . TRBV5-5 CASSFIGGQESPLHF TGTGCCAGCAGCTTCATCGGCGGTCAGGAGTCACCCCTCCACTTT
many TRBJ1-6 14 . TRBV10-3 CAIRDGKGNSPLHF TGTGCCATCAGGGATGGGAAAGGAAATTCACCCCTCCACTTT
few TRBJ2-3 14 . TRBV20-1 CSARTRDSTDTQYF TGCAGTGCTAGGACGCGGGATTCCACAGATACGCAGTATTTT
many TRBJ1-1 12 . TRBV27 CASGWARSEAFF TGTGCCAGCGGGTGGGCCAGATCTGAAGCTTTCTTT
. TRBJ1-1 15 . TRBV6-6 CASSYKPQDSPEAFF TGTGCCAGCAGTTACAAACCCCAGGACAGTCCTGAAGCTTTCTTT
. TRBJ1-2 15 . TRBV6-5 CASRPGAGDLYGYTF TGTGCCAGCAGGCCGGGAGCTGGGGATCTCTATGGCTACACCTTC
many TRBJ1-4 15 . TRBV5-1 CASSPGGPTGEKLFF TGCGCCAGCAGCCCGGGGGGACCAACGGGGGAAAAACTGTTTTTT
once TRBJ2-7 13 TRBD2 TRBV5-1 CANSLGGPYEQYF TGCGCCAACAGCTTGGGAGGGCCCTACGAGCAGTACTTC
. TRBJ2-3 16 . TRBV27 CASGLSSGLNTDTQYF TGTGCCAGCGGTTTAAGTTCAGGACTCAACACAGATACGCAGTATTTT
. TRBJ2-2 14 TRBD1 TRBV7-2 CASRWDRDTGELFF TGTGCCAGCAGATGGGACAGGGACACCGGGGAGCTGTTTTTT
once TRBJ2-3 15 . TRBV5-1 CASSFQAGGTDTQYF TGCGCCAGCAGCTTCCAAGCGGGTGGCACAGATACGCAGTATTTT
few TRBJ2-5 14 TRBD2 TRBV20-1 CSAPRPGLGETQYF TGCAGTGCTCCCCGTCCCGGACTAGGAGAGACCCAGTACTTC
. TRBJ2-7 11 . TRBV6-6 CASMSDLKQYF TGTGCCAGCATGTCCGATTTGAAGCAGTACTTC
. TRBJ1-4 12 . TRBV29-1 CSASRDNEKLFF TGCAGCGCCTCACGGGACAATGAAAAACTGTTTTTT
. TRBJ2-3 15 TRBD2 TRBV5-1 CASSLYGRATDTQYF TGCGCCAGCAGCTTGTACGGGAGGGCCACAGATACGCAGTATTTT
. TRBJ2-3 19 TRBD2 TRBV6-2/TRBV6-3 CASSRGLAGGSLSTDTQYF TGTGCCAGCAGTCGAGGGCTAGCGGGAGGAAGCCTTAGCACAGATACGCAGTATTTT
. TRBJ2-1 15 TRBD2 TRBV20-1 CSARKGLASQPQQFF TGCAGTGCTAGAAAGGGACTAGCGAGCCAACCCCAGCAGTTCTTC
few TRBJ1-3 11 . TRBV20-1 CSARDQNTIYF TGCAGTGCTAGAGATCAGAACACCATATATTTT
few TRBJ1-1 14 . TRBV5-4 CASSQDRIWVDAFF TGTGCCAGCAGCCAGGACCGCATTTGGGTTGATGCTTTCTTT
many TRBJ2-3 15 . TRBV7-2 CASSLDRGAITAQYF TGTGCCAGCAGCTTAGACCGGGGGGCAATTACGGCGCAGTATTTT
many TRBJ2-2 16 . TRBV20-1 CSARDEEGRNTGELFF TGCAGTGCTAGAGATGAGGAGGGAAGGAACACCGGGGAGCTGTTTTTT
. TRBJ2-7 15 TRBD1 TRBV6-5 CASSYESGQGYEQYF TGTGCCAGCAGTTACGAGTCGGGACAGGGCTACGAGCAGTACTTC
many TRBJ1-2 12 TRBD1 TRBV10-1 CASGQGAGGYTF TGCGCCAGCGGACAGGGGGCCGGTGGCTACACCTTC